These T cell receptor beta chains were read from a single sample in a study of T-cell reconstitution after alpha-beta-depleted transplantation in children. TCRdb reprocessed the PCR reads with MiXCR, giving one entry per CDR3 protein. The sample has about 120,000 distinct CDR3 sequences; over 9% are singletons. The sequences come from PBMCs from the stem cell graft donor, collected from the stem cell graft. The receptors here all came from a human donor who donated a stem cell graft to a child with acute lymphoblastic leukemia. CDR3s include the opening cysteine and the closing phenylalanine or tryptophan. The order of the fields is CDR3 DNA, CDR3 protein, J gene, V gene, D gene, clone size. A D gene is named only where the DNA matches it firmly. Rows may omit the clone size; those that give it use once, few, many or a size class.

DNA: TGTGCCATCAGTGCGGAAGGGTTCGATCAGCCCCAGCATTTT
CDR3: CAISAEGFDQPQHF
J: TRBJ1-5
V: TRBV10-3
D: -
size: many

DNA: TGTGCCAGCAGCGATCCCCGAGGAATTCCGGGCACCGGGGAGCTGTTTTTT
CDR3: CASSDPRGIPGTGELFF
J: TRBJ2-2
V: TRBV7-2
D: -
size: many

DNA: TGCAGCGCGGGACTAGCGGGGGATACGCAGTTCTTC
CDR3: CSAGLAGDTQFF
J: TRBJ2-1
V: TRBV29-1
D: TRBD2
size: many

DNA: TGCAGTGCCCAGGACAGGGGGTTTAGACATTCACCCCTCCACTTT
CDR3: CSAQDRGFRHSPLHF
J: TRBJ1-6
V: TRBV20-1
D: TRBD1
size: many

DNA: TGCGCCAGCAGCCAAGATGTGAGAACTCAGCCCCAGCATTTT
CDR3: CASSQDVRTQPQHF
J: TRBJ1-5
V: TRBV4-3
D: -
size: many

DNA: TGTGCCAGCAGATCTAGCGGACCCACCGGGGAGCTGTTTTTT
CDR3: CASRSSGPTGELFF
J: TRBJ2-2
V: TRBV12-3/TRBV12-4
D: TRBD2
size: many

DNA: TGTGCCAGCAGCTTAGGACTAGCGCCCTACAGCTACGAGCAGTACTTC
CDR3: CASSLGLAPYSYEQYF
J: TRBJ2-7
V: TRBV21-1
D: -
size: -

DNA: TGCGCCAGCAGCCAAGGTTGGACAGGGGGCAATCAGCCCCAGCATTTT
CDR3: CASSQGWTGGNQPQHF
J: TRBJ1-5
V: TRBV4-1
D: TRBD1
size: many

DNA: TGTGCCAGCACTATGGGACTAGCGCGAACCTCCTACGAGCAGTACTTC
CDR3: CASTMGLARTSYEQYF
J: TRBJ2-7
V: TRBV6-2/TRBV6-3
D: TRBD2
size: many

DNA: TGCAGTGCTAGAGATCGTGACAGTTCCACAGATACGCAGTATTTT
CDR3: CSARDRDSSTDTQYF
J: TRBJ2-3
V: TRBV20-1
D: -
size: many

DNA: TGTGCCAGCAGCGCCAAAATTAGCGGGATAGCGAACACCGGGGAGCTGTTTTTT
CDR3: CASSAKISGIANTGELFF
J: TRBJ2-2
V: TRBV7-2
D: TRBD2
size: many

DNA: TGTGCCAGCAGCCCTACGGGGGGGAGGGGTAATCAGCCCCAGCATTTT
CDR3: CASSPTGGRGNQPQHF
J: TRBJ1-5
V: TRBV3-1
D: -
size: many

DNA: TGTGCCAGCAGCTTAGGGAGGGTCCGGACACCTGCTTCGAACACCGGGGAGCTGTTTTTT
CDR3: CASSLGRVRTPASNTGELFF
J: TRBJ2-2
V: TRBV7-8
D: -
size: many

DNA: TGTGCCAGCAGCCCTTACATCTACAATGAGCAGTTCTTC
CDR3: CASSPYIYNEQFF
J: TRBJ2-1
V: TRBV7-2
D: -
size: many

DNA: TGTGCCAGCAGCTTAATGACCACCTACAATGAGCAGTTCTTC
CDR3: CASSLMTTYNEQFF
J: TRBJ2-1
V: TRBV13
D: -
size: many

DNA: TGCAGCGTTGCCGGACAGAGCACAGATACGCAGTATTTT
CDR3: CSVAGQSTDTQYF
J: TRBJ2-3
V: TRBV29-1
D: -
size: many

DNA: TGTGCCAGCAGCCAAGCCCACCGGGAGCTGTTTTTT
CDR3: CASSQAHRELFF
J: TRBJ2-2
V: TRBV14
D: -
size: many

DNA: TGTGCCAGCAGCTCCAGGGGGCCGGGCACTGAAGCTTTCTTT
CDR3: CASSSRGPGTEAFF
J: TRBJ1-1
V: TRBV7-2
D: TRBD1
size: many

DNA: TGTGCCAGCAGCCCACGGACGGACCAAGAGACCCAGTACTTC
CDR3: CASSPRTDQETQYF
J: TRBJ2-5
V: TRBV2
D: -
size: many

DNA: TGTGCCAGCGGCCAGGGAGATAATTCACCCCTCCACTTT
CDR3: CASGQGDNSPLHF
J: TRBJ1-6
V: TRBV5-4
D: -
size: many

DNA: TGCGCCAGCAGCCCGGACGGTAGCGGGATCTCAGATACGCAGTATTTT
CDR3: CASSPDGSGISDTQYF
J: TRBJ2-3
V: TRBV5-1
D: TRBD2
size: many

DNA: TGCGCCAGCAGCCTTGGGGGCCGGAGCACCGGGGAGCTGTTTTTT
CDR3: CASSLGGRSTGELFF
J: TRBJ2-2
V: TRBV4-3
D: -
size: -

DNA: TGTGCCAGCAGCATGACAGGGCATAGTTCCTACGAGCAGTACTTC
CDR3: CASSMTGHSSYEQYF
J: TRBJ2-7
V: TRBV9
D: TRBD1
size: many

DNA: TGCAGCGTTGTCGAGGGAGGGGGTGGCACTGAAGCTTTCTTT
CDR3: CSVVEGGGGTEAFF
J: TRBJ1-1
V: TRBV29-1
D: -
size: many

DNA: TGTGCCAGCAGCTTTGAATTCCGCTCCTACGAGCAGTACTTC
CDR3: CASSFEFRSYEQYF
J: TRBJ2-7
V: TRBV5-5
D: -
size: few

DNA: TGTGCCAGCAGCTTAGTCCCGGGGGTGCGCTCCTATAATTCACCCCTCCACTTT
CDR3: CASSLVPGVRSYNSPLHF
J: TRBJ1-6
V: TRBV11-2
D: -
size: few

DNA: TGTGCCAGCAGTTTAAGGACAGGTCCCACTGAAGCTTTCTTT
CDR3: CASSLRTGPTEAFF
J: TRBJ1-1
V: TRBV12-3/TRBV12-4
D: TRBD1
size: many

DNA: TGTGCCAGCAGTGTCCCGGGACTAGCGTACAATGAGCAGTTCTTC
CDR3: CASSVPGLAYNEQFF
J: TRBJ2-1
V: TRBV6-1
D: TRBD2
size: many

DNA: TGCAGTGCTAGTAATCCCATGGCGGGACCCAGCACAGATACGCAGTATTTT
CDR3: CSASNPMAGPSTDTQYF
J: TRBJ2-3
V: TRBV20-1
D: -
size: few